These T cell receptor beta chains were read from a single sample in a study of control samples from healthy donors and cancer patients. Sequencing was performed with immunoSEQ multiplex PCR; in TCRdb, only in-frame clones are kept and a portion is missing. The sample carries 190,000 or so clones, approximately 95% recorded once. The specimen was blood. The receptors were gathered from a man aged 18 to 30 in good health. Each CDR3 is given with its conserved first and last residue. The order of the fields is CDR3 protein, CDR3 DNA, D gene, CDR3 length, V gene, clone size, J gene. D genes are given only for firm matches. The size entry is marked missing in some rows and otherwise reads once, few, many or a size class.

CDR3 protein: CASSQVAGGSTDTQYF
CDR3 DNA: TGCGCCAGCAGCCAAGTAGCGGGGGGTAGCACAGATACGCAGTATTTT
D gene: TRBD2
CDR3 length: 16
V gene: TRBV4-1
clone size: .
J gene: TRBJ2-3

CDR3 protein: CSASGGLTYEQYF
CDR3 DNA: TGCAGTGCTAGTGGGGGGCTGACCTACGAGCAGTACTTC
D gene: .
CDR3 length: 13
V gene: TRBV20-1
clone size: .
J gene: TRBJ2-7

CDR3 protein: CASTQGGYYGYTF
CDR3 DNA: TGTGCCAGCACCCAAGGGGGCTACTATGGCTACACCTTC
D gene: TRBD1
CDR3 length: 13
V gene: TRBV25-1
clone size: .
J gene: TRBJ1-2

CDR3 protein: CASSVGGGAGELFF
CDR3 DNA: TGTGCCAGCAGCGTAGGGGGAGGGGCCGGGGAGCTGTTTTTT
D gene: TRBD2
CDR3 length: 14
V gene: TRBV9
clone size: .
J gene: TRBJ2-2

CDR3 protein: CASSYGQNTGELFF
CDR3 DNA: TGTGCCAGCAGCTATGGACAGAACACCGGGGAGCTGTTTTTT
D gene: .
CDR3 length: 14
V gene: TRBV5-4
clone size: .
J gene: TRBJ2-2

CDR3 protein: CASRWGQPQPQHF
CDR3 DNA: TGTGCCAGCAGGTGGGGACAGCCTCAGCCCCAGCATTTT
D gene: TRBD1
CDR3 length: 13
V gene: TRBV6-5
clone size: once
J gene: TRBJ1-5

CDR3 protein: CASSSGKGAPSTDTQYF
CDR3 DNA: TGTGCCAGCAGCTCCGGCAAGGGGGCCCCTAGCACAGATACGCAGTATTTT
D gene: TRBD1
CDR3 length: 17
V gene: TRBV7-9
clone size: once
J gene: TRBJ2-3

CDR3 protein: CASSKGQGNSPLHF
CDR3 DNA: TGTGCCAGCAGTAAGGGACAGGGAAATTCACCCCTCCACTTT
D gene: TRBD1
CDR3 length: 14
V gene: TRBV6-5
clone size: once
J gene: TRBJ1-6

CDR3 protein: CASRPPVAGVYNEQFF
CDR3 DNA: TGTGCCAGCAGGCCTCCAGTAGCGGGGGTATACAATGAGCAGTTCTTC
D gene: TRBD2
CDR3 length: 16
V gene: TRBV2
clone size: .
J gene: TRBJ2-1

CDR3 protein: CASSNLAGGLLMYDNEQFF
CDR3 DNA: TGTGCCAGCAGCAACCTAGCGGGGGGCCTCTTAATGTATGATAATGAGCAGTTCTTC
D gene: TRBD2
CDR3 length: 19
V gene: TRBV3-1/TRBV3-2
clone size: .
J gene: TRBJ2-1

CDR3 protein: CASSVVGGPYNEQFF
CDR3 DNA: TGTGCCAGCAGCGTAGTGGGAGGGCCCTACAATGAGCAGTTCTTC
D gene: TRBD2
CDR3 length: 15
V gene: TRBV9
clone size: .
J gene: TRBJ2-1

CDR3 protein: CASSQGYDMSTDTQYF
CDR3 DNA: TGTGCCAGCAGCCAAGGGTACGATATGAGCACAGATACGCAGTATTTT
D gene: .
CDR3 length: 16
V gene: TRBV14
clone size: .
J gene: TRBJ2-3

CDR3 protein: CSASAANSGNTIYF
CDR3 DNA: TGCAGTGCTAGTGCGGCCAACTCTGGAAACACCATATATTTT
D gene: .
CDR3 length: 14
V gene: TRBV20-1
clone size: .
J gene: TRBJ1-3

CDR3 protein: CASSQRPTGGDGYTF
CDR3 DNA: TGTGCCAGCAGTCAGCGACCGACAGGGGGGGATGGCTACACCTTC
D gene: TRBD1
CDR3 length: 15
V gene: TRBV2
clone size: .
J gene: TRBJ1-2

CDR3 protein: CASSIVLGGTGRHNEQFF
CDR3 DNA: TGTGCCAGTAGTATAGTGTTGGGAGGGACAGGGAGGCACAATGAGCAGTTCTTC
D gene: TRBD1
CDR3 length: 18
V gene: TRBV19
clone size: .
J gene: TRBJ2-1

CDR3 protein: CAWSVMSGGNTEAFF
CDR3 DNA: TGTGCCTGGAGTGTAATGTCGGGTGGGAACACTGAAGCTTTCTTT
D gene: .
CDR3 length: 15
V gene: TRBV30
clone size: .
J gene: TRBJ1-1

CDR3 protein: CASSLAPVVDQPQHF
CDR3 DNA: TGCGCCAGCAGCTTGGCCCCGGTTGTGGATCAGCCCCAGCATTTT
D gene: .
CDR3 length: 15
V gene: TRBV5-1
clone size: .
J gene: TRBJ1-5

CDR3 protein: CASSLRRFEFTDTQYF
CDR3 DNA: TGTGCCAGCAGCTTGAGGCGCTTCGAATTCACAGATACGCAGTATTTT
D gene: .
CDR3 length: 16
V gene: TRBV5-4
clone size: .
J gene: TRBJ2-3

CDR3 protein: CAWKKTGGTGELFF
CDR3 DNA: TGTGCCTGGAAAAAAACAGGGGGCACCGGGGAGCTGTTTTTT
D gene: TRBD1
CDR3 length: 14
V gene: TRBV30
clone size: .
J gene: TRBJ2-2

CDR3 protein: CASSESHPYSSNTGELFF
CDR3 DNA: TGTGCCAGCAGTGAATCGCACCCCTACTCCTCGAACACCGGGGAGCTGTTTTTT
D gene: .
CDR3 length: 18
V gene: TRBV2
clone size: .
J gene: TRBJ2-2

CDR3 protein: CASSLLSGNTEAFF
CDR3 DNA: TGTGCCAGCAGCTTATTGTCAGGGAACACTGAAGCTTTCTTT
D gene: .
CDR3 length: 14
V gene: TRBV7-2
clone size: .
J gene: TRBJ1-1

CDR3 protein: CASSEGLGGDTQYF
CDR3 DNA: TGCGCCAGCAGCGAGGGACTCGGGGGGGATACGCAGTATTTT
D gene: TRBD2
CDR3 length: 14
V gene: TRBV10-1
clone size: .
J gene: TRBJ2-3

CDR3 protein: CASSRHPGTGVEKLFF
CDR3 DNA: TGTGCCAGCAGCCGCCACCCCGGGACAGGGGTTGAAAAACTGTTTTTT
D gene: .
CDR3 length: 16
V gene: TRBV21-1
clone size: .
J gene: TRBJ1-4

CDR3 protein: CASSIQAGAITDTQYF
CDR3 DNA: TGTGCCAGTAGTATTCAGGCGGGGGCGATCACAGATACGCAGTATTTT
D gene: .
CDR3 length: 16
V gene: TRBV19
clone size: .
J gene: TRBJ2-3